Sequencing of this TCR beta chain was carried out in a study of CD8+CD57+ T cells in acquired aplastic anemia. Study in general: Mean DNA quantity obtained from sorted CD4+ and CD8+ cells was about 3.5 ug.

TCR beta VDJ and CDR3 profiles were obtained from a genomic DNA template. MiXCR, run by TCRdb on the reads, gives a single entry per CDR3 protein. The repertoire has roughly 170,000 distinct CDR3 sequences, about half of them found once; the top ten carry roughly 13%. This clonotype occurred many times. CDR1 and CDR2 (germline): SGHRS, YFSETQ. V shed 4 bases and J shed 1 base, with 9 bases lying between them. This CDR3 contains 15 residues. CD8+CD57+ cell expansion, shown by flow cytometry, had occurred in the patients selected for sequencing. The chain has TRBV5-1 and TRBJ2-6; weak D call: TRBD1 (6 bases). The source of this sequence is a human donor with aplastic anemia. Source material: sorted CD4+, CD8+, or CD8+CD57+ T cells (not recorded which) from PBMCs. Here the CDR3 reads CASSQQGSGANVLTF. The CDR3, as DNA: TGCGCCAGCAGCCAACAGGGATCTGGGGCCAACGTCCTGACTTTC.